Sequencing of this T cell receptor (beta chain) was carried out in a study of shared clonotypes between healthy human individuals. Notes on the study in general: A reduction in generation probabilities was seen for non-shared clonotypes relative to those shared by all four donors.

Sorted subsets were amplified in replicate PCRs using about 210 ng DNA, approximately 30,000 T cell genomes. Sequencing used immunoSEQ multiplex PCR; TCRdb keeps in-frame clones, though not all of them. The table has over a million clones, nearly 99% seen once; the top ten hold roughly 0.45%. As concerns this clone: Its antigen is as yet unknown.

The receptor was derived from a man aged 30 to 45 in good health. Sequencing was carried out using naive CD4+ T cells sorted from blood. Noted subset: CD45RA+ positively selected.

CDR3 nucleotides: TGTGCCAGCAGCTTTAGGGGACAGGGCGACTACGAGCAGTACTTC. Translated: CASSFRGQGDYEQYF. The chain uses TRBV7-9 and TRBJ2-7; 9 positions match TRBD1. The CDR3 runs 15 residues. V trimming: 3 bases; J trimming: 3 bases; junction bases outside the gene matches: 6. Germline V CDR1 and CDR2: SEHNR, FQNEAQ (reference sequence).